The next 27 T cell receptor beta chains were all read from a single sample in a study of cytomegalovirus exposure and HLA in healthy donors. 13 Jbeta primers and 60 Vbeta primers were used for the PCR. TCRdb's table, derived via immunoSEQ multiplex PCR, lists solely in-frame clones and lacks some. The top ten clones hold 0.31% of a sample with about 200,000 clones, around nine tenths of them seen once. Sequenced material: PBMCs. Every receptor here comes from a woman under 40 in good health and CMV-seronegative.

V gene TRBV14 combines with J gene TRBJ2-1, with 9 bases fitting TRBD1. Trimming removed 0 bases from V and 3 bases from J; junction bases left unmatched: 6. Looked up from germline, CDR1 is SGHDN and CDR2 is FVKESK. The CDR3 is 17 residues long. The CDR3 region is CASSQDYGTGFYNEQFF. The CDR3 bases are TGTGCCAGCAGCCAAGATTATGGGACAGGGTTCTACAATGAGCAGTTCTTC.

CDR3 sequence: CASSLGASGITDTQYF. The CDR3 coding sequence is TGTGCCAGCAGCTTGGGTGCCAGCGGGATAACAGATACGCAGTATTTT. The chain has TRBV5-8 and TRBJ2-3, with 7 bases aligning to TRBD2. Germline trimming cut 0 bases from V and 3 bases from J; bases unmatched to any gene: 7. Germline loops: CDR1 SGHTS, CDR2 YDEGEE. The CDR3 loop spans 16 amino acids.

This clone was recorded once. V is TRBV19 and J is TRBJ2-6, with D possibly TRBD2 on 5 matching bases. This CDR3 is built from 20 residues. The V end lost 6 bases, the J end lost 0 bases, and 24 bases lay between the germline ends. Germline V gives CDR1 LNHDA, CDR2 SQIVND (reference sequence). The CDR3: CASSPTPGRRYNSGANVLTF. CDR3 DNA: TGTGCCAGTAGCCCTACCCCGGGAAGAAGGTATAACTCTGGGGCCAACGTCCTGACTTTC.

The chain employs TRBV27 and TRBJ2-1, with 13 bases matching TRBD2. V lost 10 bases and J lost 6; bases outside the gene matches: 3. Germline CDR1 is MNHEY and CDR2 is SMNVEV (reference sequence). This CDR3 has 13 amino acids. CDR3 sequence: CATRTSGSNEQFF. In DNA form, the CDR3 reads TGTGCCACCAGGACTAGCGGGAGCAATGAGCAGTTCTTC.

The CDR3 DNA reads as TGTGCCAGCAGTCCTCGGGGAAGGTCCTATAATTCACCCCTCCACTTT. It yields the protein CASSPRGRSYNSPLHF. The chain is built from TRBV27 and TRBJ1-6; D is undetermined. The CDR3 runs 16 residues. CDR1 and CDR2 from the germline V gene are MNHEY and SMNVEV (reference sequence). With 5 bases removed from V and 1 base from J, the gap between germline ends came to 12 bases.

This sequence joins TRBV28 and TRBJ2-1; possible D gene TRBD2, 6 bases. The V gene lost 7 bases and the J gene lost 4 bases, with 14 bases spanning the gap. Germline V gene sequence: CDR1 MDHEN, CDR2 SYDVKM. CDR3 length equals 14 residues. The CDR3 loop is CASTAGTGYNEQFF. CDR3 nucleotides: TGTGCCAGCACTGCCGGGACTGGATACAATGAGCAGTTCTTC.

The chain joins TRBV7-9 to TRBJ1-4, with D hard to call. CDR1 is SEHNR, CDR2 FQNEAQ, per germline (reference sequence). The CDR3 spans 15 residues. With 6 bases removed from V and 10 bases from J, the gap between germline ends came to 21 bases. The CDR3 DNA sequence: TGTGCCAGCAGTCCCGGCGGGATCACTGTCGGAAAACTGTTTTTT. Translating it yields CASSPGGITVGKLFF.

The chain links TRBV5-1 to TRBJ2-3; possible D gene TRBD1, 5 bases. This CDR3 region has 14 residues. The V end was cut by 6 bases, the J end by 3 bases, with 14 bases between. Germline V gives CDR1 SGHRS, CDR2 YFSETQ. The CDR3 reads CASTSIGATDTQYF. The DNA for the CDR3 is TGCGCCAGCACCTCGATTGGGGCTACAGATACGCAGTATTTT.

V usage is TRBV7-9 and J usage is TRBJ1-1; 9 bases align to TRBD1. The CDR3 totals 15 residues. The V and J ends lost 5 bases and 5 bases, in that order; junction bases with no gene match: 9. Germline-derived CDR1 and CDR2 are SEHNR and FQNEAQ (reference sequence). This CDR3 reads CASSPAGQGTTEAFF. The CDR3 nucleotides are TGTGCCAGCAGCCCGGCGGGACAGGGAACGACTGAAGCTTTCTTT.

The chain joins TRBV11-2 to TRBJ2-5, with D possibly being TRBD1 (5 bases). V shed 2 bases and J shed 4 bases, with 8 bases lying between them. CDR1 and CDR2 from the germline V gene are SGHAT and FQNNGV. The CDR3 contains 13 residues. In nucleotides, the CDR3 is TGTGCCAGCAGCTTATCAGGGCGAGAGACCCAGTACTTC. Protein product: CASSLSGRETQYF.

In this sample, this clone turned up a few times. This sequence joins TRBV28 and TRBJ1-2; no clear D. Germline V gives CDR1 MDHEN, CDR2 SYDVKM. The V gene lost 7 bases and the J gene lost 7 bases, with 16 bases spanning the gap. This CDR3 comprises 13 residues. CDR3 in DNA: TGTGCCAGCACCACGGGGAGGGTTGGTGGCTACACCTTC. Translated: CASTTGRVGGYTF.

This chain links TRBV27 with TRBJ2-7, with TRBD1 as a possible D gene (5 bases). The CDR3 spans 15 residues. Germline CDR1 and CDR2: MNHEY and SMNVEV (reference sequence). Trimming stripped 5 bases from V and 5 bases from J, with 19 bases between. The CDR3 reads CASSAQGRVWDEQYF. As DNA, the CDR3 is TGTGCCAGCAGTGCCCAGGGAAGGGTGTGGGACGAGCAGTACTTC.

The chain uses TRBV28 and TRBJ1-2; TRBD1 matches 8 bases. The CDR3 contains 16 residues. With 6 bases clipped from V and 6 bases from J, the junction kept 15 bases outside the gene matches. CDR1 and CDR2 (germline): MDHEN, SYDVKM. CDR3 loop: CASSRGGGQDAHGYTF. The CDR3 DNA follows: TGTGCCAGCAGCCGCGGTGGGGGACAGGATGCCCATGGCTACACCTTC.

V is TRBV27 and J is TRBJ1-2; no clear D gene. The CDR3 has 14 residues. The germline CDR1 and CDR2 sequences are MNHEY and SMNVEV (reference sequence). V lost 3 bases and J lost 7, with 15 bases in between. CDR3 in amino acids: CASSLAGAGGGYTF. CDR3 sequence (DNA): TGTGCCAGCAGTTTGGCGGGCGCTGGAGGTGGCTACACCTTC.

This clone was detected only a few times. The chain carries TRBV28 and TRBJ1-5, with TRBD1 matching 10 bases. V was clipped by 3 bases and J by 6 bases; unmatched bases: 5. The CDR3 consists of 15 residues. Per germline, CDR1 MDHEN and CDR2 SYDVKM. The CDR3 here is CASSFGTGVTQPQHF. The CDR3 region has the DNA TGTGCCAGCAGTTTCGGGACAGGGGTGACTCAGCCCCAGCATTTT.

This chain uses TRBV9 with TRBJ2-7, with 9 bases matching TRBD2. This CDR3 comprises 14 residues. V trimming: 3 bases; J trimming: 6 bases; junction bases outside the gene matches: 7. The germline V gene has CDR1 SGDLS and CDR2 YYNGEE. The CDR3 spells CASSEFSGSGEQYF. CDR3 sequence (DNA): TGTGCCAGCAGCGAATTTAGCGGGAGCGGCGAGCAGTACTTC.

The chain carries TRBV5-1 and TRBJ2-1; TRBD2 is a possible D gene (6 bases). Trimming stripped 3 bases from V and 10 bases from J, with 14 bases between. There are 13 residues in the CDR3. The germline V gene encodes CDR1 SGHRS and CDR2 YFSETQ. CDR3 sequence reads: CASSYPGAGEQFF. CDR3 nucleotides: TGCGCCAGCAGCTACCCCGGCGCGGGGGAGCAGTTCTTC.

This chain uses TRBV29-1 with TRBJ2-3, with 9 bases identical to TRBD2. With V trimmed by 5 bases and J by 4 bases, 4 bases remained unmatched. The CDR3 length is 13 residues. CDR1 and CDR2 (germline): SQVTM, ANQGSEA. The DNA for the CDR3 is TGCAGCGTTAGCGGGAGGAATGCAGATACGCAGTATTTT. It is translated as CSVSGRNADTQYF.

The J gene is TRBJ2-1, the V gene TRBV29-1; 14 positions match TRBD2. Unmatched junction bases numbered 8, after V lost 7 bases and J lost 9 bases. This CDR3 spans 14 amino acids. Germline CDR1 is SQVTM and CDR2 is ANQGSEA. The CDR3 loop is CSAWTSGRMAEQFF. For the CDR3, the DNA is TGCAGCGCATGGACTAGCGGGAGGATGGCTGAGCAGTTCTTC.

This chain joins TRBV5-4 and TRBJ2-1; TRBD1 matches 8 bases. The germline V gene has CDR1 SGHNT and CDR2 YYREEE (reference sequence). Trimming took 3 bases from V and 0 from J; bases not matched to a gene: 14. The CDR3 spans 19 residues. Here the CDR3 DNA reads TGTGCCAGCAGCTGGGGGACAGGAATGAAGACAAGCTCCTACAATGAGCAGTTCTTC. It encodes CASSWGTGMKTSSYNEQFF.

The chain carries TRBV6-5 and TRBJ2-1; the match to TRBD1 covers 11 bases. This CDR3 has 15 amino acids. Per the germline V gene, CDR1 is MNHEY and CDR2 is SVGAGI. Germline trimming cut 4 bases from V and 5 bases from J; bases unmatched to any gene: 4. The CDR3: CASSWTGGPDNEQFF. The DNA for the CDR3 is TGTGCCAGCAGTTGGACAGGGGGCCCCGACAATGAGCAGTTCTTC.

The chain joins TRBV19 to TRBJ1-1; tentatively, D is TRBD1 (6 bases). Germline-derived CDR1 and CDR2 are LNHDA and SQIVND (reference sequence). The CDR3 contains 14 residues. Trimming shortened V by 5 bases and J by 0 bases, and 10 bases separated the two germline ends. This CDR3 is CASSSQGLNTEAFF. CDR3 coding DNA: TGTGCCAGTAGTTCACAGGGCTTGAACACTGAAGCTTTCTTT.

The CDR3 DNA reads TGTGCCAGCAGCTTAGTAGCGGAACAGGGAGGGTATGAAAAACTGTTTTTT. Protein: CASSLVAEQGGYEKLFF. This sequence joins TRBV7-9 and TRBJ1-4; TRBD1 is a possible D gene (6 bases). Germline assignment: CDR1 SEHNR and CDR2 FQNEAQ (reference sequence). This CDR3 comprises 17 residues. Trimming shortened V by 1 base and J by 6 bases, and 18 bases separated the two germline ends.

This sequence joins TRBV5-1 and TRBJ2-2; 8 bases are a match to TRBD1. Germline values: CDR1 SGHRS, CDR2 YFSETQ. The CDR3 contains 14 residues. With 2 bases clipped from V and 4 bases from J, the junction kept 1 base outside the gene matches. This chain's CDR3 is CASSLQGGTGELFF. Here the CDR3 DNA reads TGCGCCAGCAGCTTACAGGGGGGCACCGGGGAGCTGTTTTTT.

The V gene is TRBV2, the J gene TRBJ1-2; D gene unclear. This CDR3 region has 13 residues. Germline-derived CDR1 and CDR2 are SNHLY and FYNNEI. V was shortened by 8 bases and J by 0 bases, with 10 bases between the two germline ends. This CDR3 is CASAWEANYGYTF. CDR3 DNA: TGTGCCAGCGCGTGGGAGGCTAACTATGGCTACACCTTC.

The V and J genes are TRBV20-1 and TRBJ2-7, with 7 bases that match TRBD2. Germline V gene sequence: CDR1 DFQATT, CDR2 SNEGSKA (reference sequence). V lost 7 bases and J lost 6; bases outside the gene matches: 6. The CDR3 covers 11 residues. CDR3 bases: TGCAGTGGCGGGACTACCCTCGAGCAGTACTTC. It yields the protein CSGGTTLEQYF.

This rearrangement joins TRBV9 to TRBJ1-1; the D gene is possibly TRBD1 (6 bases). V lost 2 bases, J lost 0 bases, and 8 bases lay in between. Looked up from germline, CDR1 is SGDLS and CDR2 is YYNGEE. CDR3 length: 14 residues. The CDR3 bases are TGTGCCAGCAGCGTCCAGGGGATGAACACTGAAGCTTTCTTT. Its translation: CASSVQGMNTEAFF.